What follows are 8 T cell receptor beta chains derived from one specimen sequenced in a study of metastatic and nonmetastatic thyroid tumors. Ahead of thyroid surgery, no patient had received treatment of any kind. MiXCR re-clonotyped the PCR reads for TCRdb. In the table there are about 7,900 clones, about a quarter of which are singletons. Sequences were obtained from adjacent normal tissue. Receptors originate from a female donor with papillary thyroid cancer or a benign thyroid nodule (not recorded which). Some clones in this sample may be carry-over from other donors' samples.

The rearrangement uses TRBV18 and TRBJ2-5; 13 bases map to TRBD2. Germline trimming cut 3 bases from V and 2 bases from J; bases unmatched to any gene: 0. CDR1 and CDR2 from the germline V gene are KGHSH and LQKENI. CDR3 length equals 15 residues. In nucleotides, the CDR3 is TGTGCCAGCTCACCGGGACTAGCGGGACAAGAGACCCAGTACTTC. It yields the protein CASSPGLAGQETQYF.

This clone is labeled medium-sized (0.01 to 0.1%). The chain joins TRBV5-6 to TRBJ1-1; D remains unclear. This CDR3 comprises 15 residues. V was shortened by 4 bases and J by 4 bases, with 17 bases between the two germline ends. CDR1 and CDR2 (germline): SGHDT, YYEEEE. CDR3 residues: CASSPPRRLVTEAFF. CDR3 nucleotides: TGTGCCAGCAGCCCACCGCGCAGGTTGGTCACTGAAGCTTTCTTT.

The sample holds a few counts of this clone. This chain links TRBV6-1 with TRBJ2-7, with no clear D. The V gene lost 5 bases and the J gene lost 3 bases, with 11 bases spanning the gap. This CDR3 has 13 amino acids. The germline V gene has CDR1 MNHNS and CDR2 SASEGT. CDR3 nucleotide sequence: TGTGCCAGCAGTCTGACTCACGTCTACGAGCAGTACTTC. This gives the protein CASSLTHVYEQYF.

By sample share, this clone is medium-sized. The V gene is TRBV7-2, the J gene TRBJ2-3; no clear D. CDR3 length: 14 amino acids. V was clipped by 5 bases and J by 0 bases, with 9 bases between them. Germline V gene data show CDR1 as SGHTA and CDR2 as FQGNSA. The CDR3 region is CASSPFVSTDTQYF. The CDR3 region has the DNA TGTGCCAGCAGCCCCTTTGTGAGCACAGATACGCAGTATTTT.

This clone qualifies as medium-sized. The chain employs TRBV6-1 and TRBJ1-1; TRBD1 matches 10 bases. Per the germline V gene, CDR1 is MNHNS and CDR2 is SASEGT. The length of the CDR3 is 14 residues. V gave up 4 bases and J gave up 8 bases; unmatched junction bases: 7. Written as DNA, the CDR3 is TGTGCCAGCAGTGTGGGGACAGGGGATTTGGAAGCTTTCTTT. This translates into CASSVGTGDLEAFF.

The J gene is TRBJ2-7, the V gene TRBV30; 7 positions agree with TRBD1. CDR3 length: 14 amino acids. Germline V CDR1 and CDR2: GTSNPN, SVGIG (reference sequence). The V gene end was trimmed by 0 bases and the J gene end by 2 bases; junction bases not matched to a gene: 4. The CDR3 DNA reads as TGTGCCTGGAGTGTAAGGGGACAGACCTACGAGCAGTACTTC. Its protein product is CAWSVRGQTYEQYF.

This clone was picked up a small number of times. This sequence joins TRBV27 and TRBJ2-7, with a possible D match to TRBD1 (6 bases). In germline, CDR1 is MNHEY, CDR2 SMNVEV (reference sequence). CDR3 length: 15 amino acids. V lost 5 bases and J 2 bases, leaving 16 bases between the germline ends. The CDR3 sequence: CASSRGSEGTYEQYF. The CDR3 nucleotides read TGTGCCAGCAGTAGGGGGTCTGAGGGGACCTACGAGCAGTACTTC.

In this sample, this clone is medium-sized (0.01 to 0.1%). In DNA, the CDR3 is TGTGCCAGCAGTTTAGGCCCTATGGGCGGGGAGCTGTTTTTT. Protein sequence: CASSLGPMGGELFF. The chain recombines TRBV27 with TRBJ2-2; D unresolved. V lost 2 bases to trimming and J lost 7 bases, with 11 bases between them. The CDR3 is 14 amino acids. Looked up from germline, CDR1 is MNHEY and CDR2 is SMNVEV (reference sequence).